Sequencing of this T cell receptor beta chain was carried out in a study of lymphopenia after photon versus proton radiotherapy. Overall study findings and caveats: After lymphocyte nadir, photon-treated repertoires showed oligoclonal expansion, especially CD8+ Temra. Proton therapy kept repertoires fairly stable, unlike photons, which gained effector/memory cells. Only patients who died were analyzed for survival; proton advantage is unproven.

Germline CDR1 is LGHNA and CDR2 is YSLEER. Trimming took off 3 bases at V and 9 bases at J, with 12 bases between the two ends. This CDR3 is built from 13 residues. For this clone: Its antigen is unknown.

Libraries were prepared by immunoSEQ multiplex PCR; TCRdb keeps only in-frame clonotypes and omits some of them. The data show under 80,000 clones, 86% seen once. The starting material was peripheral blood, obtained from a patient treated with photon-based radiotherapy. V usage is TRBV4-3 and J usage is TRBJ1-5; possibly TRBD1 for D (5 bases). The sequence was obtained from a man aged 35 to 55 with gastric cancer. CDR3 region: CASSQGPGRPQHF. The CDR3 region has the DNA TGCGCCAGCAGCCAGGGACCAGGACGGCCCCAGCATTTT.